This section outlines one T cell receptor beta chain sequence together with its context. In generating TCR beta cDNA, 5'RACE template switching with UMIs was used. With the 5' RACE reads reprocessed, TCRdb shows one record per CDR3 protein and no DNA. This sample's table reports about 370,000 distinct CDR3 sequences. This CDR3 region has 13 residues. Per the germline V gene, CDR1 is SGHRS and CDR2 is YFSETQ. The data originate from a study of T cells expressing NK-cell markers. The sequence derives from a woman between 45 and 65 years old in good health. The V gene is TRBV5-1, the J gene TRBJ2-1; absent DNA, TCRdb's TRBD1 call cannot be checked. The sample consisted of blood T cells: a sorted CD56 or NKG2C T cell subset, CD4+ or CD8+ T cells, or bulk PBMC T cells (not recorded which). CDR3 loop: CASSTQGADEQFF. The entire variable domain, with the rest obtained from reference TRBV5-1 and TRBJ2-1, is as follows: KAGVTQTPRYLIKTRGQQVTLSCSPISGHRSVSWYQQTPGQGLQFLFEYFSETQRNKGNFPGRFSGRQFSNSRSEMNVSTLELGDSALYLCASSTQGADEQFFGPGTRLTVL.